One and the same sample provided the 21 T cell receptor beta chains below, sequenced in a study of T cell responses to AZD1222 COVID-19 vaccine. Here immunoSEQ multiplex PCR was the method, and the copy in TCRdb shows in-frame clones only, minus some. The data hold about 69,000 clones, with less than 90% observed a single time. The specimen comprised peripheral blood, sampled 28 days after the second AZD1222 dose. All receptors derive from an adult who received the AZD1222 COVID-19 vaccine.

This chain connects TRBV10-2 to TRBJ1-2, with D possibly matching TRBD1 (5 bases). Germline loops: CDR1 WSHSY, CDR2 SAAADI. Trimming stripped 7 bases from V and 6 bases from J, with 15 bases between. This CDR3 spans 13 amino acids. The CDR3 DNA follows: TGCGCCAGCACCGCTATGGGACCCGATGGCTACACCTTC. Translation gives CASTAMGPDGYTF.

Here the CDR3 reads CSARVGVPQYF. The CDR3 DNA is TGCAGTGCTAGAGTGGGAGTACCTCAGTACTTC. This chain uses TRBV20-1 with TRBJ2-5; TRBD2 is a possible D gene (5 bases). This CDR3 region has 11 residues. Germline V CDR1 and CDR2: DFQATT, SNEGSKA (reference sequence). V lost 1 base to trimming and J lost 11 bases, with 11 bases between them.

The chain carries TRBV11-2 and TRBJ1-6; 7 nucleotides match TRBD1. J lost 5 bases, V lost 10 bases, and 2 bases had no gene match. The germline CDR1 and CDR2 sequences are SGHAT and FQNNGV. CDR3 size: 12 residues. The CDR3 spells CAKGQDNSPLHF. As DNA, the CDR3 is TGTGCCAAAGGACAGGATAATTCACCCCTCCACTTT.

The J gene is TRBJ1-1, the V gene TRBV20-1; tentative D call: TRBD1 (5 bases). V gave up 3 bases and J gave up 4 bases, with 12 bases separating them. The CDR3 has 13 residues. Looked up from germline, CDR1 is DFQATT and CDR2 is SNEGSKA (reference sequence). CDR3 sequence: CSASIGAGTEAFF. CDR3 coding DNA: TGCAGTGCTAGTATCGGGGCCGGCACTGAAGCTTTCTTT.

The chain links TRBV2 to TRBJ2-1, with a tentative D call TRBD2 (5 bases). CDR1 is SNHLY and CDR2 is FYNNEI in the germline V gene. This CDR3 comprises 14 residues. V was trimmed by 6 bases and J by 8 bases, leaving 17 bases between them. The CDR3 region has the DNA TGTGCCAGCAGCGAACTAGGCATGATGGATGAGCAGTTCTTC. Its translation is CASSELGMMDEQFF.

This sequence joins TRBV5-6 and TRBJ2-4, with TRBD2 matching over 12 bases. The CDR3 covers 16 residues. V gave up 0 bases and J gave up 6 bases; unmatched junction bases: 4. Germline loops: CDR1 SGHDT, CDR2 YYEEEE. This CDR3 reads CASSLVTSGGVNIQYF. CDR3 DNA sequence: TGTGCCAGCAGCTTGGTGACTAGCGGGGGCGTAAACATTCAGTACTTC.

The chain employs TRBV3-1 (or the pseudogene TRBV3-2) and TRBJ1-4; 7 bases align to TRBD1. V lost 4 bases to trimming and J lost 3 bases; unmatched junction nucleotides: 5. Germline CDR1 is LGHDT and CDR2 is YNNKEL (reference sequence). CDR3 length equals 15 residues. The CDR3: CASSRRRGPNEKLFF. The CDR3 DNA is TGTGCCAGCAGCCGGAGGAGGGGGCCTAATGAAAAACTGTTTTTT.

In this sample, this clone turned up a few times. The rearrangement uses TRBV28 and TRBJ1-4; TRBD1 is a possible D gene (6 bases). The CDR3 extends over 15 amino acids. V was clipped by 5 bases and J by 1 base, with 11 bases between them. From germline, CDR1 is MDHEN and CDR2 SYDVKM. The CDR3 region is CASSIGGGTNEKLFF. DNA of the CDR3: TGTGCCAGCAGTATAGGGGGTGGAACTAATGAAAAACTGTTTTTT.

The chain joins TRBV12-5 to TRBJ2-7, with D maybe TRBD2 (5 bases). The V end lost 6 bases, the J end lost 9 bases, and 12 bases lay between the germline ends. CDR3 size: 11 residues. Looked up from germline, CDR1 is LGHNT and CDR2 is FRNRAP. This CDR3 reads CASGELGPQYF. The CDR3 region has the DNA TGTGCTAGTGGCGAACTAGGACCGCAGTACTTC.

The gene calls are TRBV6-5 and TRBJ2-7; 7 bases fit TRBD1. Germline V gene lookup returns CDR1 MNHEY and CDR2 SVGAGI. Trimming at V came to 8 bases and at J to 1 base, leaving 5 bases not matched to a gene. The CDR3 sequence is 13 residues long. CDR3 in DNA: TGTGCCAGCGCTTTGGGACAGTCCTACGAGCAGTACTTC. This translates into CASALGQSYEQYF.

The rearrangement joins TRBV11-3 to TRBJ2-7; possibly TRBD2 for D (6 bases). The CDR3 covers 12 residues. Germline-derived CDR1 and CDR2 are SGHNT and YENEEA. The V end was cut by 7 bases, the J end by 3 bases, with 10 bases between. The CDR3 region has the DNA TGTGCCAGCAACCCCGGGGGCTACGAGCAGTACTTC. This codes for CASNPGGYEQYF. Complete variable domain (other parts from reference TRBV11-3 and TRBJ2-7): EAGVVQSPRYKIIEKKQPVAFWCNPISGHNTLYWYLQNLGQGPELLIRYENEEAVDDSQLPKDRFSAERLKGVDSTLKIQPAELGDSAVYLCASNPGGYEQYFGPGTRLTVT.

This chain uses TRBV5-4 with TRBJ2-7; 10 bases fit TRBD1. Per the germline V gene, CDR1 is SGHNT and CDR2 is YYREEE (reference sequence). J lost 7 bases, V lost 5 bases, and 12 bases had no gene match. The CDR3 is made up of 15 amino acids. The DNA for the CDR3 is TGTGCCAGCAGGTCCTCCGGGACAGGGGCTAGGGAGCAGTACTTC. It encodes CASRSSGTGAREQYF.

This sequence joins TRBV5-8 and TRBJ1-5; the D is unclear. The CDR3 loop spans 13 amino acids. The germline CDR1 and CDR2 sequences are SGHTS and YDEGEE. V lost 0 bases to trimming and J lost 9 bases, with 10 bases between them. The CDR3 region is CASSLEGGGPQHF. DNA of the CDR3: TGTGCCAGCAGCTTGGAGGGTGGCGGGCCCCAGCATTTT.

The gene calls are TRBV5-1 and TRBJ2-3; no definite D call. Germline V gene sequence: CDR1 SGHRS, CDR2 YFSETQ. The CDR3 is 12 residues long. V lost 2 bases and J lost 2, with 3 bases in between. CDR3 in amino acids: CASSLPTDTQYF. In DNA, the CDR3 is TGCGCCAGCAGCTTACCCACAGATACGCAGTATTTT.

The gene calls are TRBV7-2 and TRBJ2-3, with a tentative D call TRBD2 (6 bases). Germline lookup yields CDR1 SGHTA and CDR2 FQGNSA. The CDR3 covers 15 residues. V was pared by 8 bases and J by 0 bases, with 15 bases between. CDR3 amino acids: CASSFSGPSTDTQYF. CDR3 bases: TGTGCCAGCTCCTTTAGCGGCCCAAGCACAGATACGCAGTATTTT.

The J gene is TRBJ1-4, the V gene TRBV5-4, with 7 nucleotides matching TRBD1. Looked up from germline, CDR1 is SGHNT and CDR2 is YYREEE (reference sequence). This CDR3 region has 14 residues. Trimming took 2 bases from V and 8 from J; bases not matched to a gene: 6. The CDR3 DNA is TGTGCCAGCAGCTTCGGAGGGACAGCAGAAAAACTGTTTTTT. It codes for CASSFGGTAEKLFF.

V is TRBV19 and J is TRBJ2-2; no firm D call. Deletions cut 5 bases from V and 8 bases from J, with 6 bases between. This CDR3 comprises 11 residues. Germline CDR1 LNHDA, CDR2 SQIVND (reference sequence). DNA for the CDR3: TGTGCCAGTAGTGTGGGAGGGGAGCTGTTTTTT. This translates into CASSVGGELFF.

The chain carries TRBV10-3 and TRBJ2-3; the match to TRBD2 covers 13 bases. This CDR3 has 16 residues. The germline gives CDR1 ENHRY, CDR2 SYGVKD. Trimming took 4 bases from V and 4 from J; bases not matched to a gene: 5. CDR3 amino acids: CAISVRTSGSADTQYF. CDR3 nucleotide sequence: TGTGCCATCAGTGTGAGGACTAGCGGGAGTGCAGATACGCAGTATTTT.

This chain links TRBV11-2 with TRBJ2-1, with 7 bases matching TRBD2. The V segment lost 5 bases and the J segment 2 bases; nucleotides outside the gene matches: 6. Germline values: CDR1 SGHAT, CDR2 FQNNGV. The CDR3 has 15 residues. CDR3 residues: CASSPQGLTYNEQFF. The CDR3 nucleotides read TGTGCCAGCAGCCCCCAGGGACTAACCTACAATGAGCAGTTCTTC.

This clone was recorded once. The chain uses TRBV10-2 and TRBJ2-1, with 8 bases identical to TRBD2. The CDR3 contains 14 residues. V was clipped by 4 bases and J by 8 bases; unmatched bases: 7. Looked up from germline, CDR1 is WSHSY and CDR2 is SAAADI. The CDR3 DNA is TGCGCCAGCAGTGCGGGCGGGAGGATCGATGAGCAGTTCTTC. As protein: CASSAGGRIDEQFF.

The rearrangement links TRBV19 to TRBJ1-1, with 7 bases matching TRBD1. Germline-derived CDR1 and CDR2 are LNHDA and SQIVND (reference sequence). V lost 9 bases and J lost 11; bases outside the gene matches: 9. This CDR3 is built from 11 residues. The CDR3 is CASTTGECAFF. CDR3 nucleotide sequence: TGTGCCAGCACTACAGGGGAGTGTGCTTTCTTT.